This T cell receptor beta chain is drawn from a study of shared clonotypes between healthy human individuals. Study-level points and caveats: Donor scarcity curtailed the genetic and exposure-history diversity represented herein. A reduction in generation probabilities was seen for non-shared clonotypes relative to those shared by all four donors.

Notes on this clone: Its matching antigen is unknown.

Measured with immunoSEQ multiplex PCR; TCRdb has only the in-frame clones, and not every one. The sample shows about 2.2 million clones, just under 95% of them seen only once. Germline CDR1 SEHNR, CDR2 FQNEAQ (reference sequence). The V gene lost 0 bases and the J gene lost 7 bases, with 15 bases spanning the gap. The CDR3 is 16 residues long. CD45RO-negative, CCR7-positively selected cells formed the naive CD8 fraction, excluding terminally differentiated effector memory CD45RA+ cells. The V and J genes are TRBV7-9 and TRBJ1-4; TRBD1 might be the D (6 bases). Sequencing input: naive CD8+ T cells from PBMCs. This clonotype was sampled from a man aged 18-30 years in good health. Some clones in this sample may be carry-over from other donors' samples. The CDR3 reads CASSLAGGRPGEKLFF. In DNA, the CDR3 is TGTGCCAGCAGCTTAGCGGGGGGGCGCCCCGGTGAAAAACTGTTTTTT. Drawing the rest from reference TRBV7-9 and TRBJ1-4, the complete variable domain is DTGVSQNPRHKITKRGQNVTFRCDPISEHNRLYWYRQTLGQGPEFLTYFQNEAQLEKSRLLSDRFSAERPKGSFSTLEIQRTEQGDSAMYLCASSLAGGRPGEKLFFGSGTQLSVL.